Here is one T cell receptor (beta chain) with its context. Its antigen is as yet unknown. Every bit of the isolated RNA underwent reverse transcription, so sequencing read expressed TCRB transcripts. Approximately 4 million reads was the average for naive, central memory and regulatory T cell samples. Produced via immunoSEQ multiplex PCR; TCRdb's table is partial and in-frame only. The profile covers 310,000 or so clones, with about a tenth appearing a single time and roughly 1% taken by the ten largest. Donors underwent one heparinised blood draw, around 100 mL on average. Sorted CD4+ subsets: naive, central memory, regulatory, stem cell-like memory (CD45RO/CCR7/CD25/CD127/CD95/CD27 panel). The trim removed 6 bases at V and 3 bases at J, leaving 6 bases unmatched. Germline CDR1 and CDR2: LNHDA and SQIVND (reference sequence). CDR3 length equals 14 residues. This sample was taken from a study of beta chain features in type 1 diabetes.

Findings of the study overall: Patients with Type 1 diabetes showed moderately but significantly shorter TCRB CDR3s in all four CD4+ subsets.

The chain employs TRBV19 and TRBJ1-2; TRBD1 agrees at 8 bases. The receptor was derived from a young man with type 1 diabetes. The specimen was central memory CD4+ T cells from blood. In DNA form, the CDR3 reads TGTGCCAGTAGGTCGACAGGGGATGACTATGGCTACACCTTC. As protein: CASRSTGDDYGYTF.